These 3 T cell receptor beta chains share one sample of origin, sequenced in a study of shared clonotypes between healthy human individuals. TCRdb's copy holds only in-frame clones and misses some; the assay was immunoSEQ multiplex PCR. The sample contains approximately 840,000 clones, approximately 97% of which appear only once. Naive CD8 cells lacked CD45RO and underwent positive selection for CCR7, leaving out terminally differentiated effector memory CD45RA+ cells. The specimen was naive CD8+ T cells sorted from blood. The origin of the receptors is a man aged 25 to 40 in good health.

The chain links TRBV7-8 to TRBJ2-7; 8 nucleotides agree with TRBD1. The CDR3 sequence is 14 residues long. Per germline, CDR1 SGHVS and CDR2 FQNEAQ. The junction had 7 bases not matched to a gene; V was cut back by 5 bases and J by 4 bases. For the CDR3, the DNA is TGTGCCAGCAGCCCCGGGACAGGAGCATACGAGCAGTACTTC. This gives the protein CASSPGTGAYEQYF.

This chain links TRBV20-1 with TRBJ1-2; 7 bases agree with TRBD1. CDR1 is DFQATT, CDR2 SNEGSKA, per germline (reference sequence). CDR3 length equals 11 residues. V was pared by 1 base and J by 12 bases, with 5 bases of the junction left unmatched. CDR3 amino acids: CSARGQGHDTF. CDR3 nucleotides: TGCAGTGCTAGAGGACAGGGCCACGACACCTTC.

This clone was observed a single time. This chain connects TRBV10-3 to TRBJ2-7, with 8 bases fitting TRBD1. The germline CDR1 and CDR2 sequences are ENHRY and SYGVKD. The trim removed 3 bases at V and 6 bases at J, leaving 4 bases unmatched. There are 13 residues in the CDR3. The CDR3 bases are TGTGCCATCAGTGAAACAGGGGGAGGCGAGCAGTACTTC. As protein: CAISETGGGEQYF.